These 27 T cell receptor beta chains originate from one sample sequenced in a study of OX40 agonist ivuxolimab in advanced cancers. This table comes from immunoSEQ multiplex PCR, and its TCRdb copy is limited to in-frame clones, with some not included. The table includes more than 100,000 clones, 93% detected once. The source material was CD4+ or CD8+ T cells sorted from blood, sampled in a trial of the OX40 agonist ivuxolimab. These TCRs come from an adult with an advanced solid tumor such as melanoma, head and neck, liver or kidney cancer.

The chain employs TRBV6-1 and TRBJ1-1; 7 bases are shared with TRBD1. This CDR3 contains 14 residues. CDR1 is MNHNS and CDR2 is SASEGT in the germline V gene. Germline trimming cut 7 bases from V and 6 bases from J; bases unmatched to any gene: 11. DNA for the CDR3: TGTGCCAGCACGATTACCAGGGGGGTCCCTGAAGCTTTCTTT. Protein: CASTITRGVPEAFF.

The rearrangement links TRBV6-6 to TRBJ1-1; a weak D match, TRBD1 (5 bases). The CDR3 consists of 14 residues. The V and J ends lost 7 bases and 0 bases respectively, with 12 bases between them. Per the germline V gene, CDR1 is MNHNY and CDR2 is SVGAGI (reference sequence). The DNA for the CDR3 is TGTGCCAGCATCGACAGAACCTTGAACACTGAAGCTTTCTTT. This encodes CASIDRTLNTEAFF.

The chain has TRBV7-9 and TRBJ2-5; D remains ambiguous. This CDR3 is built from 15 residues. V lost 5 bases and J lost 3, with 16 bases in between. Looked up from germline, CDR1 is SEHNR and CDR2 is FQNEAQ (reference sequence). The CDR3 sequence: CASSPGLGKEETQYF. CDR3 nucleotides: TGTGCCAGCAGCCCCGGGCTGGGAAAGGAAGAGACCCAGTACTTC.

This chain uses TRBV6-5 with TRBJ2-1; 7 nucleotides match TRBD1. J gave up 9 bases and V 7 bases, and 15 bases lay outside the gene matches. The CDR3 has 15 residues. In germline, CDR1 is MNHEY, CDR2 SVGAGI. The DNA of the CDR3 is TGTGCCAGCACTCTAAGGGGGCCTCCGGCGGGTGAGCAGTTCTTC. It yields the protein CASTLRGPPAGEQFF.

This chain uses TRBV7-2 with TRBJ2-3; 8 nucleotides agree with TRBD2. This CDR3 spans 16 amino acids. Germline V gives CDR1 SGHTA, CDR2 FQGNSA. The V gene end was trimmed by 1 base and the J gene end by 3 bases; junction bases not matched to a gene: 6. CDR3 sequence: CASSLVGAGATDTQYF. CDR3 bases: TGTGCCAGCAGCTTAGTGGGAGCGGGAGCAACAGATACGCAGTATTTT. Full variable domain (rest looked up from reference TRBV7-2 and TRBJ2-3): GAGVSQSPSNKVTEKGKDVELRCDPISGHTALYWYRQSLGQGLEFLIYFQGNSAPDKSGLPSDRFSAERTGGSVSTLTIQRTQQEDSAVYLCASSLVGAGATDTQYFGPGTRLTVL.

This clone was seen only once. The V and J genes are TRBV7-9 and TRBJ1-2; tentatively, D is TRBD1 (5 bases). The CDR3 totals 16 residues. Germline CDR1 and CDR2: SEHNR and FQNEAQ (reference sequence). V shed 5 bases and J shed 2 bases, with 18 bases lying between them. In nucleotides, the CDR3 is TGTGCCAGCAGCCCGGGGAGAGGGGAGGGAAACTATGGCTACACCTTC. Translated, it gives CASSPGRGEGNYGYTF.

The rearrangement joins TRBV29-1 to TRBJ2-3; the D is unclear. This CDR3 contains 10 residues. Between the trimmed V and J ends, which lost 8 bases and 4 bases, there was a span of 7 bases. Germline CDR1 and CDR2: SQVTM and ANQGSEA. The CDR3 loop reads CSIGPDTQYF. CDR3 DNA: TGCAGCATCGGCCCAGATACGCAGTATTTT.

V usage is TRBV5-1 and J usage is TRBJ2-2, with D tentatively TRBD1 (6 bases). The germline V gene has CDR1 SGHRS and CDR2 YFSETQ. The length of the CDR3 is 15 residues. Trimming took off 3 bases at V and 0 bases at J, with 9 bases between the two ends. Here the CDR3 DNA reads TGCGCCAGCAGCTATGAGGGGGCGAACACCGGGGAGCTGTTTTTT. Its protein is CASSYEGANTGELFF.

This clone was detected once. As DNA, the CDR3 is TGTGCCACGCATCCCAGGGCGAACTATAATTCACCCCTCCACTTT. Translated: CATHPRANYNSPLHF. This chain connects TRBV6-5 to TRBJ1-6, with a possible D match to TRBD1 (5 bases). CDR3 length equals 15 residues. V dropped 10 bases and J dropped 3 bases, with 16 bases sitting between them. The germline V gene encodes CDR1 MNHEY and CDR2 SVGAGI.

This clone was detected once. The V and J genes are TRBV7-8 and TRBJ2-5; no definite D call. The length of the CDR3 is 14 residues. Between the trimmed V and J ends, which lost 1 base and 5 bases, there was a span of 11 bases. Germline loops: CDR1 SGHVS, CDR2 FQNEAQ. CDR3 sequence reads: CASSLGAGRETQYF. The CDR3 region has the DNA TGTGCCAGCAGCTTAGGCGCCGGGCGGGAGACCCAGTACTTC.

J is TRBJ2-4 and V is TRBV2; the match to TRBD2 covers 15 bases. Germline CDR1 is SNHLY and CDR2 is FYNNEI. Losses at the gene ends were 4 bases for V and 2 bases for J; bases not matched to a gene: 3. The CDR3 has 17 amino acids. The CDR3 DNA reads TGTGCCAGCAGTGGCGGACTAGCGGGAGGGACCAAAAACATTCAGTACTTC. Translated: CASSGGLAGGTKNIQYF.

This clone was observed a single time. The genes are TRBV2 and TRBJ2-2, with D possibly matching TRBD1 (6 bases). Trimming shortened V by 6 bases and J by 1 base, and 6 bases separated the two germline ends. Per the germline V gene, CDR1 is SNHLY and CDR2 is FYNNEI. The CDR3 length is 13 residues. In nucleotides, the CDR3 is TGTGCCAGCAGGGGACAGAACACCGGGGAGCTGTTTTTT. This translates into CASRGQNTGELFF. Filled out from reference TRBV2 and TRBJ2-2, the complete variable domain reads EPEVTQTPSHQVTQMGQEVILRCVPISNHLYFYWYRQILGQKVEFLVSFYNNEISEKSEIFDDQFSVERPDGSNFTLKIRSTKLEDSAMYFCASRGQNTGELFFGEGSRLTVL.

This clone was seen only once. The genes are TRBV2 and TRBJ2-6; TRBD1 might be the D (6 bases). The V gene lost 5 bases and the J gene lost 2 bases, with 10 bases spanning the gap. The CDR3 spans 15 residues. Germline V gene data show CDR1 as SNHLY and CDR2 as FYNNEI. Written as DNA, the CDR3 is TGTGCCAGCAGTTCCAACAGGGCTGGGGCCAACGTCCTGACTTTC. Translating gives CASSSNRAGANVLTF.

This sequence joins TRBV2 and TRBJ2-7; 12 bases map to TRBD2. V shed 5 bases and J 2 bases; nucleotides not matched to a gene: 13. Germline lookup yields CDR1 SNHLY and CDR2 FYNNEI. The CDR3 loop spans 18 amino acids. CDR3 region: CASSKNSGTSGRTYEQYF. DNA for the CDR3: TGTGCCAGCAGTAAAAATTCCGGGACTAGCGGGCGCACCTACGAGCAGTACTTC.

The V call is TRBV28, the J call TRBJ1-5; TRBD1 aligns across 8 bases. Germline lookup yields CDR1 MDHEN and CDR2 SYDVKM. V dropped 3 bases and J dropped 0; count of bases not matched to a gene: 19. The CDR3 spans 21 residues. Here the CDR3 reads CASSLAGGKPKAPYSNQPQHF. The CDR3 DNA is TGTGCCAGCAGTTTGGCAGGGGGCAAGCCGAAGGCGCCGTATAGCAATCAGCCCCAGCATTTT.

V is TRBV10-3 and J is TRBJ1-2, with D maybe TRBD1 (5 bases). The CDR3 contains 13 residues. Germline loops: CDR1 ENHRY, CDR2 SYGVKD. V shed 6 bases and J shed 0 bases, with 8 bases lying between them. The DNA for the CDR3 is TGTGCCATCAGCCGGGACCCTAACTATGGCTACACCTTC. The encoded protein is CAISRDPNYGYTF.

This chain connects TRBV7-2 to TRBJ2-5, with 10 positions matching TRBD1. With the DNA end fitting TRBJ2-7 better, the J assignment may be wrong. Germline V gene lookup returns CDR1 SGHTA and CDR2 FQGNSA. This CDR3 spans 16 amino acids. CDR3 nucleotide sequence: TGTGCCAGCAGCTTATTTTGGGACAGGGGATTTTACGAGCAGTACTTC. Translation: CASSLFWDRGFYEQYF.

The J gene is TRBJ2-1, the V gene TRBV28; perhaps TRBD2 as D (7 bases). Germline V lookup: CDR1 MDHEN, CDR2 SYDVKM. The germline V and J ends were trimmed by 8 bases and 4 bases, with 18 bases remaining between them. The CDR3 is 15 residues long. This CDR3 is CASRPSKGGYNEQFF. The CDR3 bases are TGTGCCAGCCGACCCTCCAAGGGGGGGTACAATGAGCAGTTCTTC.

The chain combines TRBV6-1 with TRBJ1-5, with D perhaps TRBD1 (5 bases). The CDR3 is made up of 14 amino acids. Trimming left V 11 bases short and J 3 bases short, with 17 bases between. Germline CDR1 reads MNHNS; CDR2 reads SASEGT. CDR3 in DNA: TGTGCCGCCACTCGGGGGGACGTCAATCAGCCCCAGCATTTT. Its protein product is CAATRGDVNQPQHF.

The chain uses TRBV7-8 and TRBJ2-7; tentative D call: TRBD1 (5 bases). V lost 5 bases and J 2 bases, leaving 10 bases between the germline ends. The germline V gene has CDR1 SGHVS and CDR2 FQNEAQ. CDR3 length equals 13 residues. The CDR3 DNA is TGTGCCAGCAGCCACCAGGGCGCCTACGAGCAGTACTTC. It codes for CASSHQGAYEQYF.

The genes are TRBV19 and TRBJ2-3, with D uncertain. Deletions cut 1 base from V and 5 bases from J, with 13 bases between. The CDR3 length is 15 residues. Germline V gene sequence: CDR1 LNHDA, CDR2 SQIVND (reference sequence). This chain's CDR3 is CASSIGASPRDTQYF. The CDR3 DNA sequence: TGTGCCAGTAGTATAGGGGCGTCACCCCGAGATACGCAGTATTTT.

CDR3: CASSFKNQGHGVNIQYF. As DNA, the CDR3 is TGTGCCAGCAGCTTCAAAAACCAGGGTCATGGAGTAAACATTCAGTACTTC. The rearrangement links TRBV11-3 to TRBJ2-4; D is possibly TRBD1 (5 bases). Between the trimmed V and J ends, which lost 3 bases and 6 bases, there was a span of 21 bases. The CDR3 has 17 amino acids. The V gene's germline CDR1 is SGHNT and CDR2 YENEEA.

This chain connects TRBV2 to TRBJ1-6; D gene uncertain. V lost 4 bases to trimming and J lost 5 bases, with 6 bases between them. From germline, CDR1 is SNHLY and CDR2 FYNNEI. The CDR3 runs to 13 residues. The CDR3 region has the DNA TGTGCCAGCAGTGGGACTAATAATTCACCCCTCCACTTT. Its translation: CASSGTNNSPLHF.

CDR3 in DNA: TGTGCCAGCAGCGCCACCCGAGTGGCGAACACTGAAGCTTTCTTT. This gives the protein CASSATRVANTEAFF. This chain links TRBV9 with TRBJ1-1; D gene uncertain. V lost 3 bases, J lost 1 base, and 13 bases lay in between. Germline CDR1 is SGDLS and CDR2 is YYNGEE. The CDR3 totals 15 residues.

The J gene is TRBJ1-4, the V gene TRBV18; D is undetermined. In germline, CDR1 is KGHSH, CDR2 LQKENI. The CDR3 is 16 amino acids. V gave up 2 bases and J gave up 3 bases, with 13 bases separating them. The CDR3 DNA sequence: TGTGCCAGCTCACCATACATAGGCTCGGCTAATGAAAAACTGTTTTTT. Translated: CASSPYIGSANEKLFF.

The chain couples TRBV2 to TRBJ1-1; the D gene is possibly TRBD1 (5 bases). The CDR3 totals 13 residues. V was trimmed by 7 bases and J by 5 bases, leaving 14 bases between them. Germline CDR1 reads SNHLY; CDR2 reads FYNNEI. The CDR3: CASTPREGTEAFF. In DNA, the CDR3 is TGTGCCAGCACCCCCAGGGAGGGGACTGAAGCTTTCTTT.

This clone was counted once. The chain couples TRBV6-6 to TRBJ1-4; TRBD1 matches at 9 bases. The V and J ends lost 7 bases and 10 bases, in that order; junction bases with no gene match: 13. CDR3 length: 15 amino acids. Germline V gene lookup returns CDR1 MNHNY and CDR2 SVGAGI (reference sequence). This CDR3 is CASTGEQGAIGKLFF. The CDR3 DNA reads TGTGCCAGCACCGGGGAACAGGGGGCGATTGGAAAACTGTTTTTT.